Each of the 3 T cell receptor beta chains below was sequenced from the same sample in a study of blood T cell repertoires in COVID-19. The data were produced by immunoSEQ multiplex PCR, yet TCRdb's version contains in-frame clones alone and is incomplete. This sample has about 170,000 clones, with about 88% found just once. Specimen: PBMCs or T cells enriched from blood (not recorded which). Receptor source: a woman under 30 who had recovered from COVID-19.

V gene TRBV23-1 combines with J gene TRBJ2-7; 7 nucleotides align to TRBD2. TRBV23-1 is marked as an open reading frame, function uncertain. There are 15 residues in the CDR3. V was clipped by 3 bases and J by 1 base; unmatched bases: 6. DNA for the CDR3: TGCGCCAGCAGTCATGTGGCTAGCGGATCCTACGAGCAGTACTTC. This codes for CASSHVASGSYEQYF.

This clone was detected only once. The chain joins TRBV27 to TRBJ1-1; D not certain. This CDR3 comprises 13 residues. CDR1 and CDR2 (germline): MNHEY, SMNVEV (reference sequence). The V end lost 5 bases, the J end lost 5 bases, and 12 bases lay between the germline ends. Here the CDR3 DNA reads TGTGCCAGCAGTCACCCTACTGGTACTGAAGCTTTCTTT. Amino acid sequence: CASSHPTGTEAFF.

The chain employs TRBV10-2 and TRBJ1-3; weak D call: TRBD1 (5 bases). Germline V gene data show CDR1 as WSHSY and CDR2 as SAAADI. The CDR3 spans 13 residues. V lost 8 bases, J lost 2 bases, and 10 bases lay in between. The CDR3 DNA reads TGCGCCAGCGCCAGGGCGACTGGAAACACCATATATTTT. Translating gives CASARATGNTIYF.